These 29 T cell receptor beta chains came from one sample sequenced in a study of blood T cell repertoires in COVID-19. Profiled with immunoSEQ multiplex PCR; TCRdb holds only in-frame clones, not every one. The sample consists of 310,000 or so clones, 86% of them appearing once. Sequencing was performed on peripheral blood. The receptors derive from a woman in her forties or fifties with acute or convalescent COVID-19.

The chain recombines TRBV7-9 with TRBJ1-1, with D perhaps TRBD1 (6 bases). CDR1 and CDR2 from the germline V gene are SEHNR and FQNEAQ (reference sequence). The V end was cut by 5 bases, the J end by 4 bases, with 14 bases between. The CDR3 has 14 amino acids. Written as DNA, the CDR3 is TGTGCCAGCAGCGAACTACAGGGTGCCACTGAAGCTTTCTTT. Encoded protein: CASSELQGATEAFF.

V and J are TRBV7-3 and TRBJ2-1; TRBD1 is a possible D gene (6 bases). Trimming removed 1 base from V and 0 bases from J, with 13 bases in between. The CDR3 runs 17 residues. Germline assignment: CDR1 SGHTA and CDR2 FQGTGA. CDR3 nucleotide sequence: TGTGCCAGCAGCTTAATGGCAGGGGACGCCTCCTACAATGAGCAGTTCTTC. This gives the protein CASSLMAGDASYNEQFF.

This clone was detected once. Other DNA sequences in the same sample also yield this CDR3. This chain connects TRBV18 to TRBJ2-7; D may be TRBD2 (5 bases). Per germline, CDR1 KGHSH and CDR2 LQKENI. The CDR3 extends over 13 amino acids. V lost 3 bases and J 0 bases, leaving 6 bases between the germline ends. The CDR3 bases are TGTGCCAGCTCACCGGGGAGCTCCTACGAGCAGTACTTC. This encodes CASSPGSSYEQYF.

The CDR3 region has the DNA TGTGCCAGCAGTAGTCGCGAGGGGGACACCGGGGAGCTGTTTTTT. It encodes CASSSREGDTGELFF. The chain recombines TRBV27 with TRBJ2-2; the D gene is possibly TRBD1 (6 bases). The V and J ends lost 5 bases and 3 bases respectively, with 13 bases between them. The CDR3 is 15 residues long. Germline lookup yields CDR1 MNHEY and CDR2 SMNVEV (reference sequence).

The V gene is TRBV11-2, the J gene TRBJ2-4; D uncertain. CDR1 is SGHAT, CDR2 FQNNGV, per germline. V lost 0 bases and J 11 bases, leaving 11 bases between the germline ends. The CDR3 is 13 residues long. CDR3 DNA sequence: TGTGCCAGCAGCTTAGATGAGGCAGAATTTCAGTACTTC. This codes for CASSLDEAEFQYF.

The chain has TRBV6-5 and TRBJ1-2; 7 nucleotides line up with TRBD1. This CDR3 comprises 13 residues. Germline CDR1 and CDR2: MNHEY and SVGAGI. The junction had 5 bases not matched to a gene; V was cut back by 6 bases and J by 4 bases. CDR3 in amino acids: CASSLGQFYGYTF. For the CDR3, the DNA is TGTGCCAGCAGCTTGGGACAGTTCTATGGCTACACCTTC.

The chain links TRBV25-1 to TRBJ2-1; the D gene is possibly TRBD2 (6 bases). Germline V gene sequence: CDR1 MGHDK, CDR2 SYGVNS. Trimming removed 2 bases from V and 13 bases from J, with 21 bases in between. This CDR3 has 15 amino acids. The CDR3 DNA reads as TGTGCCAGCAGTGAACCTCGAGAAGGGGACTTCCCCCAGTTCTTC. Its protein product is CASSEPREGDFPQFF.

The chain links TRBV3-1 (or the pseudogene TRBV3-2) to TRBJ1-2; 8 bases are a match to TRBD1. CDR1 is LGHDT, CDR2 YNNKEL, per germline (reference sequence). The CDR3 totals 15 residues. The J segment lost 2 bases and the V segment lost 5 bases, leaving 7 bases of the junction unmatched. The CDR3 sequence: CASSFRQGINYGYTF. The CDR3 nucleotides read TGTGCCAGCAGCTTTCGACAGGGGATAAACTATGGCTACACCTTC.

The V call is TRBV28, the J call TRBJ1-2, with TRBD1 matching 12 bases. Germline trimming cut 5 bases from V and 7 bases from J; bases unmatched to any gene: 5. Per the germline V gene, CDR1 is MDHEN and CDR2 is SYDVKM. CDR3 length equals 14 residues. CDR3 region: CASSPGQGACGYTF. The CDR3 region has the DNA TGTGCCAGCAGTCCGGGACAGGGGGCCTGTGGCTACACCTTC.

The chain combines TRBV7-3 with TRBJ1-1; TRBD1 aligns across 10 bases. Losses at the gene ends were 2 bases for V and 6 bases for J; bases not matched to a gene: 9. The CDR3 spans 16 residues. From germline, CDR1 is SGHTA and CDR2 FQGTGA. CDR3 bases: TGTGCCAGCAGCTTAGGGACAGGGGTTCTGATCCCTGAAGCTTTCTTT. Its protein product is CASSLGTGVLIPEAFF.

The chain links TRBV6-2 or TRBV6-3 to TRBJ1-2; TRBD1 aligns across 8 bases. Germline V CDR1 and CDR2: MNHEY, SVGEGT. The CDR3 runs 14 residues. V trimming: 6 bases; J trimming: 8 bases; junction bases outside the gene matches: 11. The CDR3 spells CASSHQRTGNGYTF. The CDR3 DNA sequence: TGTGCCAGCAGCCATCAACGGACAGGGAACGGCTACACCTTC.

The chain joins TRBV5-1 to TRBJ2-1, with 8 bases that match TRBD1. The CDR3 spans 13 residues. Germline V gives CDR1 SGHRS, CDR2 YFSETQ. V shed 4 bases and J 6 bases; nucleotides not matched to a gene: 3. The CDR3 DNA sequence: TGCGCCAGCAGCATCGGACAGGGCAATGAGCAGTTCTTC. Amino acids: CASSIGQGNEQFF.

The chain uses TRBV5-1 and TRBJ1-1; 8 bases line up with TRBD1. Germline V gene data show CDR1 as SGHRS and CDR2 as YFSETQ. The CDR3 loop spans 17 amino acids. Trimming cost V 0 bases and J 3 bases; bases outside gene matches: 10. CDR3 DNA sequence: TGCGCCAGCAGCTTGGATACAAGACAGGGGCTGCACACTGAAGCTTTCTTT. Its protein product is CASSLDTRQGLHTEAFF.

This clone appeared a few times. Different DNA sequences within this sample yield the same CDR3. The CDR3 is CASSVRGPGNTIYF. In DNA form, the CDR3 reads TGTGCCAGCAGCGTCAGGGGGCCTGGAAACACCATATATTTT. The V and J genes are TRBV9 and TRBJ1-3; 8 bases agree with TRBD1. CDR3 length: 14 residues. Germline CDR1 and CDR2: SGDLS and YYNGEE. Trimming took 2 bases from V and 2 from J; bases not matched to a gene: 0.

The CDR3 sequence: CASSPTSQDYEQYF. CDR3 nucleotide sequence: TGTGCCAGCAGCCCTACTTCACAGGATTACGAGCAGTACTTC. The V call is TRBV7-9, the J call TRBJ2-7, with a tentative D call TRBD1 (5 bases). The CDR3 extends over 14 amino acids. CDR1 is SEHNR and CDR2 is FQNEAQ in the germline V gene (reference sequence). V gave up 5 bases and J gave up 4 bases, with 15 bases separating them.

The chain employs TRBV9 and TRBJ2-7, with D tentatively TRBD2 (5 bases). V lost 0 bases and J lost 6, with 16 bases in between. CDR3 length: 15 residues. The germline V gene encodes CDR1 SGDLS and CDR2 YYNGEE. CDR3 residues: CASSVGETPNSEQYF. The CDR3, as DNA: TGTGCCAGCAGCGTAGGGGAGACTCCCAACAGCGAGCAGTACTTC.

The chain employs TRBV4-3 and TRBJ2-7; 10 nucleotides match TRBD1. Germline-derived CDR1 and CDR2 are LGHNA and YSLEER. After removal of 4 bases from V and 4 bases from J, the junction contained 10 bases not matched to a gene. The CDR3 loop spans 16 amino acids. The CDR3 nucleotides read TGCGCCAGCAGCCTACTTCCGGGACAGGGGCCATACGAGCAGTACTTC. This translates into CASSLLPGQGPYEQYF.

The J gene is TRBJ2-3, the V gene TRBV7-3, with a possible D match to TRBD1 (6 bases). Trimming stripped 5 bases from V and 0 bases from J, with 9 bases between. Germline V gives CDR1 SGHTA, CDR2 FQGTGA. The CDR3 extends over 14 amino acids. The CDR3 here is CASSPGTSTDTQYF. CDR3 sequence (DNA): TGTGCCAGCAGCCCCGGGACAAGCACAGATACGCAGTATTTT.

CDR3 protein: CASRFSGGTYEQYF. DNA for the CDR3: TGTGCCAGCAGATTCAGTGGGGGCACCTACGAGCAGTACTTC. The chain combines TRBV7-9 with TRBJ2-7, with TRBD1 as a possible D gene (6 bases). The CDR3 runs 14 residues. Germline-derived CDR1 and CDR2 are SEHNR and FQNEAQ (reference sequence). V lost 6 bases, J lost 2 bases, and 14 bases lay in between.

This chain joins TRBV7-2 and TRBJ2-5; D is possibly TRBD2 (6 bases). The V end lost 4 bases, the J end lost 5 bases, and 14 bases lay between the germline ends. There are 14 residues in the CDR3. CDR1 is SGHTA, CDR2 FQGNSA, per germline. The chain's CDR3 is CASSSPRREETQYF. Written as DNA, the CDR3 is TGTGCCAGCAGCTCCCCCCGTCGGGAGGAGACCCAGTACTTC.

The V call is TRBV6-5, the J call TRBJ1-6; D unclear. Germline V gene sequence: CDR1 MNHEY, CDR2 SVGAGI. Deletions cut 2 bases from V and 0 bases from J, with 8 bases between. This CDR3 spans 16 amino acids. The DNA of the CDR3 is TGTGCCAGCAGTTACGAGATGAGCTCCTATAATTCACCCCTCCACTTT. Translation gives CASSYEMSSYNSPLHF.

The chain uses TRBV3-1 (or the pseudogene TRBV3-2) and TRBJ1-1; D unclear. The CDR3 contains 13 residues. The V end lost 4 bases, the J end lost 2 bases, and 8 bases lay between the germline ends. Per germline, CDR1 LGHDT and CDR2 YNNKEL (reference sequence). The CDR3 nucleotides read TGTGCCAGCAGCCTCAATCCAAACACTGAAGCTTTCTTT. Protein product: CASSLNPNTEAFF.

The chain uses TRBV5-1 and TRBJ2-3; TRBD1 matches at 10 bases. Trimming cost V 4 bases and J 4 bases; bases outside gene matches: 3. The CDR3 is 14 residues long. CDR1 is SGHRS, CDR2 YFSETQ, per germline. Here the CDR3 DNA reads TGCGCCAGCAGCGCGACAGGGGGCGCAGATACGCAGTATTTT. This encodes CASSATGGADTQYF. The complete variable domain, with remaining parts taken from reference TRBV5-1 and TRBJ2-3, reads KAGVTQTPRYLIKTRGQQVTLSCSPISGHRSVSWYQQTPGQGLQFLFEYFSETQRNKGNFPGRFSGRQFSNSRSEMNVSTLELGDSALYLCASSATGGADTQYFGPGTRLTVL.

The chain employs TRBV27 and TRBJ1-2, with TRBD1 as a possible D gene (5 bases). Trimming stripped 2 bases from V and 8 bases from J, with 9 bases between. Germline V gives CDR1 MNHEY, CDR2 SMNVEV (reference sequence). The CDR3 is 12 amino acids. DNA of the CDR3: TGTGCCAGCAGTTTAACGGGGGTGGGCTACACCTTC. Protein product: CASSLTGVGYTF.

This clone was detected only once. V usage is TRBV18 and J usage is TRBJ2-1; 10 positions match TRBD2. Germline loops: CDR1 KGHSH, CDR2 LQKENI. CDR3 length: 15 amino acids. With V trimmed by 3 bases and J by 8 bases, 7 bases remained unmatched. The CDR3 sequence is CASSPGAGGFDEQFF. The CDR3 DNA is TGTGCCAGCTCACCGGGAGCGGGAGGGTTTGATGAGCAGTTCTTC.

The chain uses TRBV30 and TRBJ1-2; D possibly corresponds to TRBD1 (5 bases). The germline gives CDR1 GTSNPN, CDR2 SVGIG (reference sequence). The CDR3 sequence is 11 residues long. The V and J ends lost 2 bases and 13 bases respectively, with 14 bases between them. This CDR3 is CAWSLTGLSTF. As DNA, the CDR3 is TGTGCCTGGAGTCTTACAGGTCTGTCCACCTTC.

The CDR3 bases are TGTGCCAGCAGCTTGACAGGAGGGGCCTACAATGAGCAGTTCTTC. As protein: CASSLTGGAYNEQFF. The chain employs TRBV5-8 and TRBJ2-1; tentatively, D is TRBD2 (6 bases). Per germline, CDR1 SGHTS and CDR2 YDEGEE. There are 15 residues in the CDR3. The ends were cut back, 1 base at V and 2 bases at J, with 10 bases in the middle.

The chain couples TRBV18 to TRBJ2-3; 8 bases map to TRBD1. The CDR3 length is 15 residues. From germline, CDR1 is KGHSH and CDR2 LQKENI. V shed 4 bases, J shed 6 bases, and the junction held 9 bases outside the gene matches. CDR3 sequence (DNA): TGTGCCAGCTCACTCCGGGACAGGTCCCTCGATACGCAGTATTTT. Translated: CASSLRDRSLDTQYF.

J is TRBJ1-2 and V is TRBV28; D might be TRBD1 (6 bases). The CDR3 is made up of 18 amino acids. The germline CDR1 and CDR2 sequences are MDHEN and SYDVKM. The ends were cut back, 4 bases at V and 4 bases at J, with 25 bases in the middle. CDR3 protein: CASSSPSSTHEGGYGYTF. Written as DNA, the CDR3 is TGTGCCAGCAGTTCCCCCAGTAGCACACACGAAGGGGGCTATGGCTACACCTTC.